Sequencing of this T cell receptor (beta chain) was carried out in a study of spatial heterogeneity in lung cancer. This CDR3 spans 15 amino acids. Trimming removed 1 base from V and 1 base from J, with 9 bases in between. CDR1 and CDR2 from the germline V gene are LGHDT and YNNKEL (reference sequence). Individual TCR cDNA molecules each bore their own unique molecular identifier. TCRdb reanalysed the 5' RACE reads using MiXCR and keeps one entry per CDR3 protein. The sample lists about 2,600 distinct CDR3 sequences, about an eighth occurring once. By share, this clonotype ranks as medium-sized (0.01 to 0.1%). The time point was: sample taken at primary tumor resection.

The chain links TRBV3-1 to TRBJ2-3; TRBD1 is a possible D gene (6 bases). This clonotype originated in a female donor with early-stage non-small cell lung cancer. Sequencing used normal lung tissue next to the tumor, obtained at surgery. CDR3 loop: CASSQGDMGTDTQYF. The CDR3 DNA sequence: TGTGCCAGCAGCCAAGGGGACATGGGCACAGATACGCAGTATTTT.